A selection of T cell receptor beta chains follows, all from one sample in a study of vaccination and CD4 T cells after COVID-19. Their cognate antigens are unknown. TCRdb reprocessed the PCR reads via MiXCR and lists one record per CDR3 protein. This table holds about 14,000 distinct CDR3 sequences, roughly 51% found once. This specimen consisted of CD4+ T cells from blood, cultured in vitro, obtained before SARS-CoV-2 vaccination. The receptors here all came from a human donor who had recovered from COVID-19. CDR3s include the opening cysteine and the closing phenylalanine or tryptophan. D genes are given only for firm matches. Clone size, where shown, is once, few, many, or a class for clones that have expanded.

size: .
D: .
V: TRBV7-2
J: TRBJ2-5
CDR3: CASSLEKGNRQETQYF
DNA: TGTGCCAGCAGCTTAGAGAAGGGCAATCGTCAAGAGACCCAGTACTTC

size: few
D: .
V: TRBV7-9
J: TRBJ1-3
CDR3: CASSFARPSSGNTIYF
DNA: TGTGCCAGCAGCTTTGCAAGACCGTCCTCTGGAAACACCATATATTTT

size: .
D: .
V: TRBV6-2/TRBV6-3
J: TRBJ1-2
CDR3: CASSIKGREDGYTF
DNA: TGTGCCAGCAGTATAAAAGGCCGGGAAGATGGCTACACCTTC

size: .
D: .
V: TRBV5-1
J: TRBJ1-2
CDR3: CASSLAAGDYGYTF
DNA: TGCGCCAGCAGCTTGGCCGCGGGAGACTATGGCTACACCTTC

size: .
D: .
V: TRBV28
J: TRBJ1-5
CDR3: CASSPGGSGLQPQHF
DNA: TGTGCCAGCAGTCCGGGCGGGTCGGGGTTACAGCCCCAGCATTTT

size: few
D: TRBD1
V: TRBV6-1
J: TRBJ2-7
CDR3: CASSEGVPGQGTQYF
DNA: TGTGCCAGCAGTGAAGGGGTCCCCGGACAGGGGACGCAGTACTTC

size: .
D: TRBD2
V: TRBV7-2
J: TRBJ2-7
CDR3: CASSQTSGSIYEQYF
DNA: TGTGCCAGCAGCCAGACTAGCGGGAGCATCTACGAGCAGTACTTC

size: few
D: TRBD1
V: TRBV7-6
J: TRBJ1-1
CDR3: CASSDRGRTEAFF
DNA: TGTGCCAGCAGTGACAGGGGGCGAACTGAAGCTTTCTTT

size: .
D: .
V: TRBV6-1
J: TRBJ1-5
CDR3: CATGGHGNQPQHF
DNA: TGTGCCACTGGGGGGCACGGCAATCAGCCCCAGCATTTT

size: .
D: TRBD1
V: TRBV20-1
J: TRBJ2-2
CDR3: CSAGAGTGTGELFF
DNA: TGCAGTGCTGGGGCCGGGACAGGCACCGGGGAGCTGTTTTTT

size: few
D: TRBD2
V: TRBV6-1
J: TRBJ2-5
CDR3: CASSGGLAGASGTQYF
DNA: TGTGCCAGCAGTGGGGGACTAGCGGGGGCCAGCGGGACCCAGTACTTC

size: few
D: .
V: TRBV7-8
J: TRBJ1-6
CDR3: CASSFLNSPLHF
DNA: TGTGCCAGCAGCTTCTTAAATTCACCCCTCCACTTT

size: .
D: .
V: TRBV21-1
J: TRBJ1-3
CDR3: CASSKGSFPGNTIYF
DNA: TGTGCCAGCAGCAAAGGATCCTTTCCTGGAAACACCATATATTTT

size: .
D: .
V: TRBV6-1
J: TRBJ1-6
CDR3: CASGRTRINNSPLHF
DNA: TGTGCCAGCGGCCGTACACGGATCAATAATTCACCCCTCCACTTT

size: .
D: .
V: TRBV27
J: TRBJ1-6
CDR3: CASSPKTHAQYNSPLHF
DNA: TGTGCCAGCAGTCCAAAGACACACGCTCAATATAATTCACCCCTCCACTTT

size: few
D: TRBD2
V: TRBV7-2
J: TRBJ2-1
CDR3: CASSSRGAGGRSSYNEQFF
DNA: TGTGCCAGCAGCTCAAGGGGTGCCGGCGGGAGAAGCTCCTACAATGAGCAGTTCTTC

size: once
D: TRBD1
V: TRBV5-4
J: TRBJ2-7
CDR3: CASSLMGQSYEQYF
DNA: TGTGCCAGCAGCCTAATGGGACAGAGCTACGAGCAGTACTTC

size: .
D: .
V: TRBV27
J: TRBJ1-1
CDR3: CASATSQKTEAFF
DNA: TGTGCCAGCGCCACATCCCAAAAGACTGAAGCTTTCTTT

size: .
D: .
V: TRBV1
J: TRBJ2-3
CDR3: CTSSQDQGGRRADTQYF
DNA: TGCACCAGCAGCCAAGATCAAGGCGGGAGGAGGGCAGATACGCAGTATTTT

size: few
D: .
V: TRBV24-1
J: TRBJ2-3
CDR3: CATSDFVTDTLGTDTQYF
DNA: TGTGCCACCAGTGATTTCGTCACAGATACCCTAGGCACAGATACGCAGTATTTT

size: .
D: .
V: TRBV6-5
J: TRBJ2-7
CDR3: CASSYARQDAYEQYF
DNA: TGTGCCAGCAGTTACGCGCGACAGGACGCCTACGAGCAGTACTTC

size: few
D: TRBD1
V: TRBV7-8
J: TRBJ1-2
CDR3: CASSPQTGDNYGYTF
DNA: TGTGCCAGCAGCCCCCAGACAGGGGACAACTATGGCTACACCTTC

size: .
D: TRBD1
V: TRBV19
J: TRBJ2-1
CDR3: CASTRTGGGNNEQFF
DNA: TGTGCCAGTACCCGGACAGGGGGGGGGAACAATGAGCAGTTCTTC

size: few
D: TRBD1
V: TRBV6-1
J: TRBJ1-5
CDR3: CASSGTGGKNQPQHF
DNA: TGTGCCAGCAGTGGGACAGGGGGTAAGAATCAGCCCCAGCATTTT

size: .
D: TRBD1
V: TRBV2
J: TRBJ2-7
CDR3: CASSRDSYEQYF
DNA: TGTGCCAGCAGTCGGGACAGCTACGAGCAGTACTTC

size: .
D: TRBD1
V: TRBV7-2
J: TRBJ2-7
CDR3: CASSLVSRQGSTYEQYF
DNA: TGTGCCAGCAGCTTAGTATCGCGACAGGGGTCTACCTACGAGCAGTACTTC